What follows are 2 T cell receptor beta chains derived from one specimen sequenced in a study of T cell responses to AZD1222 COVID-19 vaccine. Generated by immunoSEQ multiplex PCR, the TCRdb table keeps only in-frame clones and is missing some. The sample holds some 100,000 clones, around nine tenths seen once. This material consisted of peripheral blood, taken on day 0 of AZD1222 vaccination. Receptors originate from an adult in good health.

The chain uses TRBV7-6 and TRBJ2-5; TRBD2 aligns across 13 bases. Germline CDR1 and CDR2: SGHVS and FNYEAQ. V trimming: 4 bases; J trimming: 6 bases; junction bases outside the gene matches: 5. The CDR3 consists of 15 residues. The CDR3 region has the DNA TGTGCCAGCAGCTCGGGACTAGCGGGGATACAGACCCAGTACTTC. The encoded protein is CASSSGLAGIQTQYF.

This clone was seen a handful of times. This chain connects TRBV27 to TRBJ2-7, with D uncertain. V dropped 5 bases and J dropped 4 bases, with 12 bases sitting between them. CDR1 is MNHEY, CDR2 SMNVEV, per germline (reference sequence). The CDR3 is 13 residues long. DNA of the CDR3: TGTGCCAGCAGTCCCTCGGTGGGATACGAGCAGTACTTC. This codes for CASSPSVGYEQYF.